This TCR beta chain was recovered during a study of blood T cell repertoires in COVID-19. About the study: In each case, the material was cDNA or gDNA derived from T cells, B-cell-depleted T cells, or PBMCs.

Germline V lookup: CDR1 SGHTA, CDR2 FQGTGA. With 1 base clipped from V and 5 bases from J, the junction kept 6 bases outside the gene matches. This CDR3 region has 15 residues. In the original workflow: It was from reference gene primer amplification that nucleated cell counts were estimated. Sequenced by immunoSEQ multiplex PCR; TCRdb stores in-frame clones only, minus some. That table supplies the V and J calls and clone size; D and trimming were determined from the DNA. There are around 180,000 clones in the sample; around 80% occur only once, and about an eighth lies in the top ten. Sequences were obtained from peripheral blood. The chain uses TRBV7-3 and TRBJ1-2, with TRBD1 matching over 8 bases. This TCR came from a woman over 75 with COVID-19, enrolled during active disease. The CDR3 nucleotides read TGTGCCAGCAGCTTAATGCCAGGGGGCGTGTATGGCTACACCTTC. Amino acids: CASSLMPGGVYGYTF.